What follows describes a single TCR beta chain. Libraries were prepared by immunoSEQ multiplex PCR; TCRdb keeps only in-frame clonotypes and omits some of them. The sample carries approximately 92,000 clones, 80% to 95% recorded once. This sample is drawn from a study of T cell changes during pregnancy in multiple sclerosis. Germline V gives CDR1 SGHAT, CDR2 FQDESV (reference sequence). CDR3 size: 16 residues. V was pared by 5 bases and J by 4 bases, with 21 bases between. The starting material was peripheral blood, obtained after pregnancy. This clonotype was sampled from a female donor with multiple sclerosis, enrolled in a pregnancy study. The chain couples TRBV11-1 to TRBJ2-7; a weak D match, TRBD1 (6 bases). The CDR3: CASSQGTGQINYEQYF. The DNA for the CDR3 is TGTGCCAGCAGCCAGGGAACAGGGCAAATCAATTACGAGCAGTACTTC. Combining the CDR3 with reference TRBV11-1 and TRBJ2-7 gives the whole variable domain EAEVAQSPRYKITEKSQAVAFWCDPISGHATLYWYRQILGQGPELLVQFQDESVVDDSQLPKDRFSAERLKGVDSTLKIQPAELGDSAMYLCASSQGTGQINYEQYFGPGTRLTVT.